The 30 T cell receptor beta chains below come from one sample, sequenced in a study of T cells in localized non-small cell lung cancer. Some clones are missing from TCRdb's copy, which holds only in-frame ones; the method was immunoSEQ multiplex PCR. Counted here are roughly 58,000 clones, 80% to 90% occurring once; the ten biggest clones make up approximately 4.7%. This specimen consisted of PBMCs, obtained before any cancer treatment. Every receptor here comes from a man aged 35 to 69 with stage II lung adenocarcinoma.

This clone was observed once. The CDR3 protein is CASSLGTRGVRAFF. CDR3 nucleotide sequence: TGTGCCAGCAGTTTGGGGACCCGAGGAGTGAGAGCTTTCTTT. V usage is TRBV27 and J usage is TRBJ1-1; tentatively, D is TRBD1 (5 bases). V was pared by 3 bases and J by 10 bases, with 18 bases between. Per the germline V gene, CDR1 is MNHEY and CDR2 is SMNVEV (reference sequence). CDR3 size: 14 residues.

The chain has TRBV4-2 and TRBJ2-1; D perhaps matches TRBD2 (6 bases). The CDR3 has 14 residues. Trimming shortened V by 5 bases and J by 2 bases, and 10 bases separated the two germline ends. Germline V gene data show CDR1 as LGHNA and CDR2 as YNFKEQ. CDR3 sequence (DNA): TGTGCCAGCAGCGGCGGACTAACCTACAATGAGCAGTTCTTC. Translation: CASSGGLTYNEQFF.

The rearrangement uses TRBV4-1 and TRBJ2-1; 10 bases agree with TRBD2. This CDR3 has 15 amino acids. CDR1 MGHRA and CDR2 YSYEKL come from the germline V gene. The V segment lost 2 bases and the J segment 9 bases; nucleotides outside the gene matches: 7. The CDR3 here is CASSQPTSGKGEQFF. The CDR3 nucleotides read TGCGCCAGCAGCCAACCCACTAGCGGGAAGGGTGAGCAGTTCTTC.

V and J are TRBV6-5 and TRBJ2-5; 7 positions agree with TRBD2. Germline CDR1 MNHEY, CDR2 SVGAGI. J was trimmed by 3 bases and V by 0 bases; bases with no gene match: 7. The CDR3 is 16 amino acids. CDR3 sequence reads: CASSYSTAGAEETQYF. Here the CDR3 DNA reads TGTGCCAGCAGTTACTCGACGGCGGGAGCGGAAGAGACCCAGTACTTC.

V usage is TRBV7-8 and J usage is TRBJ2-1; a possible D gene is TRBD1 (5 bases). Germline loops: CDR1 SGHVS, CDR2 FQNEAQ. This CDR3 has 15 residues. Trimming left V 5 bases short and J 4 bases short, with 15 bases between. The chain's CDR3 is CASSRVGQRYNEQFF. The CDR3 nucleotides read TGTGCCAGCAGCCGGGTGGGGCAGCGATACAATGAGCAGTTCTTC.

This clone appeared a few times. As DNA, the CDR3 is TGTGCCAGCAGCTCAGTCTACGAGCAGTACTTC. Translation: CASSSVYEQYF. This chain links TRBV2 with TRBJ2-7, with D unresolved. The V gene lost 6 bases and the J gene lost 3 bases, with 6 bases spanning the gap. This CDR3 has 11 residues. CDR1 SNHLY and CDR2 FYNNEI come from the germline V gene.

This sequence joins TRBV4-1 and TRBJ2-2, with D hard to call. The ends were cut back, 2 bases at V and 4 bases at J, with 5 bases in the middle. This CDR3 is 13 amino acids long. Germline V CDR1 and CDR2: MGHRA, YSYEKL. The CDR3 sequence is CASSQKGTGELFF. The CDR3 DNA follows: TGCGCCAGCAGCCAAAAGGGCACCGGGGAGCTGTTTTTT.

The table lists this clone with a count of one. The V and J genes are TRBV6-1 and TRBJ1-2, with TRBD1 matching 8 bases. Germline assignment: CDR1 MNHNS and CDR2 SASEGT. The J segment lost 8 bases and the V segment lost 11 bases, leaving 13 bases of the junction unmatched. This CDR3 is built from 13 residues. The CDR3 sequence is CAGRGQVGPGYTF. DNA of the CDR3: TGTGCCGGGAGGGGACAGGTAGGACCAGGCTACACCTTC.

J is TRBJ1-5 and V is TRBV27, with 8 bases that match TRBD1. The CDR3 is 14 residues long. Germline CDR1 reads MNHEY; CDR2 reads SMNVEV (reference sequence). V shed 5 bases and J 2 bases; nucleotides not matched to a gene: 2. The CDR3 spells CASSKTGGNQPQHF. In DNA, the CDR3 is TGTGCCAGCAGTAAGACAGGGGGCAATCAGCCCCAGCATTTT.

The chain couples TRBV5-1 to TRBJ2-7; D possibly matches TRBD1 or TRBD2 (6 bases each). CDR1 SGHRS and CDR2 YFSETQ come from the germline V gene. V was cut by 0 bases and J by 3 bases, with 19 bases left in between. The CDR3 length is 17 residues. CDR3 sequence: CASSLAWEDSKSYEQYF. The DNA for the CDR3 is TGCGCCAGCAGCTTGGCGTGGGAGGACAGTAAGAGCTACGAGCAGTACTTC.

The DNA for the CDR3 is TGTGCCAGCAGCGGGGGTTGGGGCGGCTACACCTTC. Translation gives CASSGGWGGYTF. This chain joins TRBV7-9 and TRBJ1-2, with D perhaps TRBD1 (5 bases). The CDR3 length is 12 residues. CDR1 SEHNR and CDR2 FQNEAQ come from the germline V gene (reference sequence). Trimming took off 5 bases at V and 8 bases at J, with 12 bases between the two ends.

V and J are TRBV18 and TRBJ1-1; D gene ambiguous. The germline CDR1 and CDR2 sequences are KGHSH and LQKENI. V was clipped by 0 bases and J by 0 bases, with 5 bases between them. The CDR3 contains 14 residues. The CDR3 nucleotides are TGTGCCAGCTCACCACCCAATATGAACACTGAAGCTTTCTTT. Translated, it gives CASSPPNMNTEAFF.

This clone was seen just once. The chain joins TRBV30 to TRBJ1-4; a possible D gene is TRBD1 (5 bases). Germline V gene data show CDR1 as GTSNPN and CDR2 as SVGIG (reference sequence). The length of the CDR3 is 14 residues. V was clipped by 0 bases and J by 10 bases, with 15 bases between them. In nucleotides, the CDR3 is TGTGCCTGGAGTGTACTCGGGGGGTCGGGAAAACTGTTTTTT. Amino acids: CAWSVLGGSGKLFF.

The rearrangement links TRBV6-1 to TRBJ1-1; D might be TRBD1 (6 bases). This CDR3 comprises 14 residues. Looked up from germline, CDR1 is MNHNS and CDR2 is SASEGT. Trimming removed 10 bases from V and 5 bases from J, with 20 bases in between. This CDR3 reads CAILQGLTWTEAFF. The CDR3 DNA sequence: TGTGCCATCCTCCAGGGGCTAACGTGGACTGAAGCTTTCTTT.

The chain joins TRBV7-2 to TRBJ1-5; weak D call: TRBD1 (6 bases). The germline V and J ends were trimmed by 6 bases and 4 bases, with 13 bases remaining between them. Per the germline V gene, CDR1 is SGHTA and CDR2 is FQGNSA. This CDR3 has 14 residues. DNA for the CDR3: TGTGCCAGCAGTAAACAGGGTTGGAATCAGCCCCAGCATTTT. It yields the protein CASSKQGWNQPQHF.

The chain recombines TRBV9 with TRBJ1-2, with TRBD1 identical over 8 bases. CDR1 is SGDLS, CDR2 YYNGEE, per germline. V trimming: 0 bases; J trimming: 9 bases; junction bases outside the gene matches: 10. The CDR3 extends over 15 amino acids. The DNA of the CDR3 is TGTGCCAGCAGCGTAGACGTTGGACAGGGTGAAAGCTACACCTTC. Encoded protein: CASSVDVGQGESYTF.

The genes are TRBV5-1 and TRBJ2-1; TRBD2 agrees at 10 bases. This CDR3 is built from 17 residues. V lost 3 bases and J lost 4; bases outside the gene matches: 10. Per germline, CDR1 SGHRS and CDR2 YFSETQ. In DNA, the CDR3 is TGCGCCAGCAGCTCGGACCCTCCTAGCGGGAGTTACAATGAGCAGTTCTTC. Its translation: CASSSDPPSGSYNEQFF.

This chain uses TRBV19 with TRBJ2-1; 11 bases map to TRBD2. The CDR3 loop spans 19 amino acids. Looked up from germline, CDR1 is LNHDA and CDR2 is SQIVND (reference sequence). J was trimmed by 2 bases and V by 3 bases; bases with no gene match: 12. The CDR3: CASSISRLAGPRPYNEQFF. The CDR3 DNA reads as TGTGCCAGTAGTATTAGTAGACTAGCGGGGCCCAGGCCCTACAATGAGCAGTTCTTC.

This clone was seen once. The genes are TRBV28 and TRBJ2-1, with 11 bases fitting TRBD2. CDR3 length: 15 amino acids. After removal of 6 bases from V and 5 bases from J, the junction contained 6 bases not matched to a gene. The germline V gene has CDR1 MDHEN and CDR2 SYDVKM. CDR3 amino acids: CASRTSGAGDNEQFF. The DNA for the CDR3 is TGTGCCAGCAGGACTAGCGGGGCGGGGGACAATGAGCAGTTCTTC.

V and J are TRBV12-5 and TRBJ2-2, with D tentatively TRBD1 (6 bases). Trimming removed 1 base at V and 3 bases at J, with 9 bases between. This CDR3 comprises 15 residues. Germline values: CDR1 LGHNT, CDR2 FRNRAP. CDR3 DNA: TGTGCTAGTGGTTTGGCACCAGGGGACACCGGGGAGCTGTTTTTT. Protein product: CASGLAPGDTGELFF.

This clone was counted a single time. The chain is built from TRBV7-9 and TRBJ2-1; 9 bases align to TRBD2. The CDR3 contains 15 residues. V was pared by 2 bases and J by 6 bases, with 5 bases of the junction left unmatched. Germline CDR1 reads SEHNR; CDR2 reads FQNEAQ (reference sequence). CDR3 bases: TGTGCCAGCAGCTTACGCGGGAGGGTCTCCAATGAGCAGTTCTTC. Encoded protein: CASSLRGRVSNEQFF.

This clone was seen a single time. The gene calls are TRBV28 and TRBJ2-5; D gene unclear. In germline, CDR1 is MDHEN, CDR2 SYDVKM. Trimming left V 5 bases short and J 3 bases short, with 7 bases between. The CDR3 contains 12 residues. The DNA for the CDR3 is TGTGCCAGCAGTGAGATCAAAGAGACCCAGTACTTC. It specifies CASSEIKETQYF.

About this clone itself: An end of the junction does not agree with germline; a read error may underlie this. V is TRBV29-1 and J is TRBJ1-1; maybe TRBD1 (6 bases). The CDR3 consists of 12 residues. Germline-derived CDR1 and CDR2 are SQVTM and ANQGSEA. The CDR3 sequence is CSVGPQGRQVNF. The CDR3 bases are TGCAGCGTTGGCCCGCAGGGGCGACAGGTCAATTTT.

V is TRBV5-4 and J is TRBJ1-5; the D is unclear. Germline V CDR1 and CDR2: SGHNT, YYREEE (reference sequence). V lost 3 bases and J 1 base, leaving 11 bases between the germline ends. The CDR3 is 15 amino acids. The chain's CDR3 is CASSSEAFSNQPQHF. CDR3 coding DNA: TGTGCCAGCAGCTCCGAGGCCTTCAGCAATCAGCCCCAGCATTTT.

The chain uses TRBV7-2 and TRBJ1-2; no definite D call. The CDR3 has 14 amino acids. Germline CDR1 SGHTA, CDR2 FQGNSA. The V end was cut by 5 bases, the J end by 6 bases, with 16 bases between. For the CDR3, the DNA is TGTGCCAGCAGCCCAGTCTGGCAGTATAATGGCTACACCTTC. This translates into CASSPVWQYNGYTF. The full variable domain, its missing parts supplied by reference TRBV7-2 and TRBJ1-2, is GAGVSQSPSNKVTEKGKDVELRCDPISGHTALYWYRQSLGQGLEFLIYFQGNSAPDKSGLPSDRFSAERTGGSVSTLTIQRTQQEDSAVYLCASSPVWQYNGYTFGSGTRLTVV.

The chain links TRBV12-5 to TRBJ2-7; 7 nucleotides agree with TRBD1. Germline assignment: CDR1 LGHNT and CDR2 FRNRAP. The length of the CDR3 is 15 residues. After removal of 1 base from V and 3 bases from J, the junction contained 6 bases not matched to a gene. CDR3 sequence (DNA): TGTGCTAGTGGTTTGGGACAGGGATCGGGCTACGAGCAGTACTTC. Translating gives CASGLGQGSGYEQYF.

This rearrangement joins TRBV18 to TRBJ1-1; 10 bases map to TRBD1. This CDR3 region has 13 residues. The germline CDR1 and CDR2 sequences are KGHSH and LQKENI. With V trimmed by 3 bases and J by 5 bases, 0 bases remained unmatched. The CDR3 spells CASSPDRGTEAFF. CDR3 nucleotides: TGTGCCAGCTCACCGGACAGGGGGACTGAAGCTTTCTTT.

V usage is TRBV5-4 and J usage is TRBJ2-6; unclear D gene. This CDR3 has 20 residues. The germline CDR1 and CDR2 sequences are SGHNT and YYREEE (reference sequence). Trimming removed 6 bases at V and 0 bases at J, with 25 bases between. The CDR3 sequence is CASTRSFLSQLSSGANVLTF. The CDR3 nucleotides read TGTGCCAGCACCCGTTCATTCCTATCACAGCTCTCCTCTGGGGCCAACGTCCTGACTTTC. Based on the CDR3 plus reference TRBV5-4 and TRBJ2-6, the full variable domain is ETGVTQSPTHLIKTRGQQVTLRCSSQSGHNTVSWYQQALGQGPQFIFQYYREEENGRGNFPPRFSGLQFPNYSSELNVNALELDDSALYLCASTRSFLSQLSSGANVLTFGAGSRLTVL.

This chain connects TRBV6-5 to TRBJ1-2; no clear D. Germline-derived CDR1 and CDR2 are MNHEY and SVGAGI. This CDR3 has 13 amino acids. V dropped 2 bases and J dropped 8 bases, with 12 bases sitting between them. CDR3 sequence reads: CASSYVGSMGYTF. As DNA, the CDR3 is TGTGCCAGCAGTTACGTAGGCTCTATGGGCTACACCTTC.

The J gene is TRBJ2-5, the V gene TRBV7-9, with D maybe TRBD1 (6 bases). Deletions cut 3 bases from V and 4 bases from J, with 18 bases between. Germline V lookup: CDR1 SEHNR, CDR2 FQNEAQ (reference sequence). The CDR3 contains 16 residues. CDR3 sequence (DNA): TGTGCCAGCAGCTTCCAACTTGACAGGATGGGAGAGACCCAGTACTTC. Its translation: CASSFQLDRMGETQYF.